This T cell receptor beta chain is from a study of T cell responses to AZD1222 COVID-19 vaccine. Broader study findings: Seropositive AZD1222 recipients at baseline numbered only six or seven. Repertoires were collected only later (after the peak T cell response had occurred). The sample set comprised mostly white British donors with more females, and clonal diversity was possibly underestimated.

A word on this clone: Its antigen is as yet unknown.

After removal of 8 bases from V and 0 bases from J, the junction contained 3 bases not matched to a gene. Germline CDR1 and CDR2: KGHSH and LQKENI. The CDR3 contains 13 residues. Produced via immunoSEQ multiplex PCR; TCRdb's table is partial and in-frame only. The data show about 140,000 clones, more than 90% seen once. The material sequenced was peripheral blood, taken on day 0 of AZD1222 vaccination. This sequence originates from an adult in good health. V and J are TRBV18 and TRBJ1-1, with 7 bases that match TRBD1. In DNA form, the CDR3 reads TGTGCCAGCGGACAGGATATGAACACTGAAGCTTTCTTT. The encoded protein is CASGQDMNTEAFF.